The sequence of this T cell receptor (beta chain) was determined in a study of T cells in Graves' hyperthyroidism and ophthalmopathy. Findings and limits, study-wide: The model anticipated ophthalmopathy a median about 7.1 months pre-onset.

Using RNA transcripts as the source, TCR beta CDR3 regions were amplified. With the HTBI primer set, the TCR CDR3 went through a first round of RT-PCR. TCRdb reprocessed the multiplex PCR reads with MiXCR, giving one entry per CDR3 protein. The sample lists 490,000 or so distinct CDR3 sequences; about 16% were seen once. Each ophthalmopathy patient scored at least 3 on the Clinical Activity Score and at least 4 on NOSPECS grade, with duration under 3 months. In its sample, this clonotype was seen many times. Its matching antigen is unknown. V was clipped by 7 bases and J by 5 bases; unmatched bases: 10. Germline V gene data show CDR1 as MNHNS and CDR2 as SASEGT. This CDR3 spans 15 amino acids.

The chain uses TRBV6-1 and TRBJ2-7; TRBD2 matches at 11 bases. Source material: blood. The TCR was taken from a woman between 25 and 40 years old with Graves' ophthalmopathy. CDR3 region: CASKPTFSGRDEQYF. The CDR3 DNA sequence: TGTGCCAGCAAACCGACCTTTAGCGGGAGGGACGAGCAGTACTTC.